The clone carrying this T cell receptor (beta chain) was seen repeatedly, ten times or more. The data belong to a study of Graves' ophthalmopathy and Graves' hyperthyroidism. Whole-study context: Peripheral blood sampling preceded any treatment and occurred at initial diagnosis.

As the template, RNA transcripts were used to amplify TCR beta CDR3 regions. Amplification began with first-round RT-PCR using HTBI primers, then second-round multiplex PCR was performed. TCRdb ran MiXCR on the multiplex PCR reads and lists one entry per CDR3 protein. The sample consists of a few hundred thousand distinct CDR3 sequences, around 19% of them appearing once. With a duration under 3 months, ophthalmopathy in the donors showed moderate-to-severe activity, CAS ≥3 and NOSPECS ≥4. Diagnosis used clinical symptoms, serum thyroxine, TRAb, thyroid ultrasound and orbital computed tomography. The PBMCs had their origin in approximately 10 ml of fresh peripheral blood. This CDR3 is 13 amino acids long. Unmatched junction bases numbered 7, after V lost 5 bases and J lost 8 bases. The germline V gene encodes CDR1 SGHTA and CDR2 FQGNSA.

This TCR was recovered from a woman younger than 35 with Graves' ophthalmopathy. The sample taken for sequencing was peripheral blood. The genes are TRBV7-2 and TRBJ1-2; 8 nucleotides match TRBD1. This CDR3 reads CASSQTGAMGYTF. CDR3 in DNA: TGTGCCAGCAGCCAGACAGGGGCTATGGGCTACACCTTC.